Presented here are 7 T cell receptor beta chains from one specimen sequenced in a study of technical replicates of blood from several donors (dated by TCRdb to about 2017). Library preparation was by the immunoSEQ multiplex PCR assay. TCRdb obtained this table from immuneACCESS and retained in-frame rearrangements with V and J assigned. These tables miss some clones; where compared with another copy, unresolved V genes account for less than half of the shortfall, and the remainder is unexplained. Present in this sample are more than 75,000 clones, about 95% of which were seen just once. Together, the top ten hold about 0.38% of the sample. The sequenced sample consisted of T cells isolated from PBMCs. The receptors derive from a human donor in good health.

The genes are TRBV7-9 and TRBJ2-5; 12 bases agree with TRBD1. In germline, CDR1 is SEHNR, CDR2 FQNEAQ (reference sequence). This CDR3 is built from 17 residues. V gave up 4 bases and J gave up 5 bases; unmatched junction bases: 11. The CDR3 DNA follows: TGTGCCAGCAGCTCATACGCCGGGACAGGGGGCCGGGAGACCCAGTACTTC. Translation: CASSSYAGTGGRETQYF.

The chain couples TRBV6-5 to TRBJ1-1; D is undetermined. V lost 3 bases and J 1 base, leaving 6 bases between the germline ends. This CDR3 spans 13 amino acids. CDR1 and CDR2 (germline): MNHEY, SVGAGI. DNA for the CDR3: TGTGCCAGCAGTTATAACAGGAACACTGAAGCTTTCTTT. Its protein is CASSYNRNTEAFF.

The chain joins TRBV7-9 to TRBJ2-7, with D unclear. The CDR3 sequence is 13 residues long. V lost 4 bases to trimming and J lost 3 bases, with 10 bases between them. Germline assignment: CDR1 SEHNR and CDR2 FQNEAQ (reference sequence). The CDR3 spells CASSSGSYYEQYF. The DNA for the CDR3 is TGTGCCAGCAGCTCCGGGTCGTACTACGAGCAGTACTTC.

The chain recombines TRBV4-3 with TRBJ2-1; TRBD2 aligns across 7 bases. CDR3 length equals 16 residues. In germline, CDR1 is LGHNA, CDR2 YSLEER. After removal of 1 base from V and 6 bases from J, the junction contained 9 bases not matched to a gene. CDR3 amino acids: CASSQGRTSGSNEQFF. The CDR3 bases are TGCGCCAGCAGCCAAGGGAGGACTAGTGGGTCCAATGAGCAGTTCTTC.

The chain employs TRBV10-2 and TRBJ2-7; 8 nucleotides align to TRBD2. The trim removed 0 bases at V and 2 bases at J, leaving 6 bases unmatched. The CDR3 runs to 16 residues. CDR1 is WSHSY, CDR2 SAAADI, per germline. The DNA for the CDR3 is TGCGCCAGCAGTGAGTCCTTGGGACTAGTAGCCTACGAGCAGTACTTC. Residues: CASSESLGLVAYEQYF.

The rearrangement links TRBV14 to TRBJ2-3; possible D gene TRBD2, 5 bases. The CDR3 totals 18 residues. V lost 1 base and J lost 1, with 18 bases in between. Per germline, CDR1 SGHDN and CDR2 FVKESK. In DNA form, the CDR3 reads TGTGCCAGCAGCCAAGTGGTGTATGGTCGGGGTGGCACAGATACGCAGTATTTT. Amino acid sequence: CASSQVVYGRGGTDTQYF.

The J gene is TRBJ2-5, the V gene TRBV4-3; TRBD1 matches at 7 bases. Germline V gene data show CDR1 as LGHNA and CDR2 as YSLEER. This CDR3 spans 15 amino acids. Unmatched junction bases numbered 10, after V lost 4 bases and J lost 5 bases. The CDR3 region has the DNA TGCGCCAGCAGCCGAAAGACAGGGCCAGGGGAGACCCAGTACTTC. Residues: CASSRKTGPGETQYF.